A selection of T cell receptor beta chains follows, all from one sample in a study of blood T cell repertoires in COVID-19. Generated by immunoSEQ multiplex PCR, the TCRdb table keeps only in-frame clones and is missing some. The sample includes more than 200,000 clones, around 84% seen only once; the top ten take roughly 5.6%. Specimen: peripheral blood. These TCRs come from an older woman with COVID-19, enrolled during active disease. Each CDR3 is given with its conserved first and last residue. D genes are given only for firm matches. The size of a clone is reported for some rows only, either as once, few or many, or as a class for expanded clones.

D gene	J gene	V gene	clone size	CDR3 protein	CDR3 DNA
NA	TRBJ2-3	TRBV19	NA	CASSTRLVGGTDTQYF	TGTGCCAGTAGTACCAGACTAGTAGGAGGCACAGATACGCAGTATTTT
TRBD2	TRBJ2-1	TRBV3-1/TRBV3-2	NA	CASSDGLAGSSYNEQFF	TGTGCCAGCAGCGATGGACTAGCGGGCAGCTCCTACAATGAGCAGTTCTTC
TRBD2	TRBJ2-7	TRBV5-1	NA	CASSLDASGVYEQYF	TGCGCCAGCAGCTTGGACGCTAGCGGGGTGTACGAGCAGTACTTC
NA	TRBJ2-6	TRBV11-2	NA	CASSPAGRTGANVLTF	TGTGCCAGCAGCCCGGCGGGACGAACTGGGGCCAACGTCCTGACTTTC
TRBD1	TRBJ1-5	TRBV7-2	once	CASSLDRGHQPQHF	TGTGCCAGCAGCTTAGACAGGGGGCATCAGCCCCAGCATTTT
NA	TRBJ1-1	TRBV5-4	NA	CASSLDRTNEAFF	TGTGCCAGCAGCTTAGACAGAACCAATGAAGCTTTCTTT
NA	TRBJ1-1	TRBV11-2	NA	CASSLGTGVLNTEAFF	TGTGCCAGCAGCTTAGGTACGGGGGTATTGAACACTGAAGCTTTCTTT
NA	TRBJ1-1	TRBV6-5	NA	CASKLQGNTEAFF	TGTGCCAGCAAACTACAGGGGAACACTGAAGCTTTCTTT
NA	TRBJ2-3	TRBV5-1	NA	CASSLTGPDTQYF	TGCGCCAGCAGCTTAACAGGGCCAGATACGCAGTATTTT
NA	TRBJ1-3	TRBV5-1	NA	CASSLSQLGGGQSSGNTIYF	TGCGCCAGCAGCTTGTCCCAATTAGGTGGCGGCCAATCCTCTGGAAACACCATATATTTT
NA	TRBJ2-1	TRBV11-2	NA	CASSRPGGWNEQFF	TGTGCCAGCAGCCGGCCTGGAGGGTGGAATGAGCAGTTCTTC
TRBD2	TRBJ2-1	TRBV6-2/TRBV6-3	NA	CASSYSTLAGASYYNEQFF	TGTGCCAGCAGTTACTCGACGCTAGCGGGGGCCTCTTATTACAATGAGCAGTTCTTC
TRBD1	TRBJ2-3	TRBV28	NA	CASSFSQGAADTQYF	TGTGCCAGCAGTTTCTCCCAGGGGGCGGCAGATACGCAGTATTTT
NA	TRBJ2-5	TRBV9	NA	CASSVGTNEETQYF	TGTGCCAGCAGCGTAGGGACAAACGAAGAGACCCAGTACTTC
TRBD1	TRBJ1-2	TRBV7-9	once	CASSLGSRGGAGYTF	TGTGCCAGCAGCTTAGGATCCCGAGGGGGCGCGGGCTACACCTTC
NA	TRBJ2-2	TRBV7-9	few	CASRQDTTGELFF	TGTGCCAGCAGACAGGACACTACCGGGGAGCTGTTTTTT
TRBD1	TRBJ1-1	TRBV7-2	NA	CASSLVSTGMNTEAFF	TGTGCCAGCAGCTTAGTTTCGACAGGGATGAACACTGAAGCTTTCTTT
NA	TRBJ1-2	TRBV27	NA	CASSLSGVPGYTF	TGTGCCAGCAGTTTATCAGGGGTCCCTGGCTACACCTTC
TRBD2	TRBJ2-7	TRBV18	few	CASSPVHGGISYEQYF	TGTGCCAGCTCACCTGTCCACGGGGGGATCTCCTACGAGCAGTACTTC
TRBD1	TRBJ1-2	TRBV27	NA	CASTLDRGSLAGYTF	TGTGCCAGCACCTTGGACAGGGGTTCGTTGGCTGGCTACACCTTC
NA	TRBJ2-5	TRBV28	few	CASRPQGQETQYF	TGTGCCAGCAGGCCTCAGGGCCAAGAGACCCAGTACTTC
TRBD1	TRBJ2-3	TRBV7-3	NA	CASSSAPGTASTDTQYF	TGTGCCAGCAGCTCCGCCCCGGGGACAGCTAGCACAGATACGCAGTATTTT
NA	TRBJ2-2	TRBV28	NA	CASSRGWELFF	TGTGCCAGCAGTCGGGGATGGGAGCTGTTTTTT
TRBD1	TRBJ1-4	TRBV4-2	NA	CASSPGQADNEKLFF	TGTGCCAGCAGCCCCGGACAGGCCGACAATGAAAAACTGTTTTTT
NA	TRBJ1-1	TRBV19	NA	CASSIKGQDRRTEAFF	TGTGCCAGTAGTATTAAGGGGCAGGACAGACGCACTGAAGCTTTCTTT
TRBD1	TRBJ1-3	TRBV7-2	NA	CASSGTGASGNTIYF	TGTGCCAGCAGCGGGACAGGCGCCTCTGGAAACACCATATATTTT
NA	TRBJ2-7	TRBV7-3	NA	CASSLNGNHEQYF	TGTGCCAGCAGCTTAAACGGGAACCACGAGCAGTACTTC
TRBD1	TRBJ2-2	TRBV11-3	NA	CASSFTGQGAGELFF	TGTGCCAGCAGCTTCACGGGACAGGGGGCCGGGGAGCTGTTTTTT
TRBD1	TRBJ2-2	TRBV7-7	NA	CASSPQMTGTSTGELFF	TGTGCCAGCAGCCCACAAATGACAGGGACAAGCACCGGGGAGCTGTTTTTT
NA	TRBJ2-1	TRBV6-5	NA	CASRITRGYNEQFF	TGTGCCAGCAGGATCACTCGAGGGTACAATGAGCAGTTCTTC
TRBD2	TRBJ2-7	TRBV15	NA	CATSRDRITSGRAYEQYF	TGTGCCACCAGCAGAGATCGAATAACTAGCGGGAGGGCGTATGAGCAGTACTTC
TRBD1	TRBJ1-2	TRBV11-2	once	CASSFAGGYGYTF	TGTGCCAGCAGCTTTGCAGGGGGGTATGGCTACACCTTC
NA	TRBJ1-2	TRBV28	NA	CASEDGHRYTF	TGTGCCAGCGAAGACGGACACCGCTACACCTTC
TRBD1	TRBJ1-6	TRBV9	NA	CASSGSQGRNSPLHF	TGTGCCAGCAGCGGATCACAGGGGAGGAATTCACCCCTCCACTTT
NA	TRBJ2-1	TRBV5-4	NA	CASSLEAGRYNEQFF	TGTGCCAGCAGCTTGGAGGCGGGTCGGTACAATGAGCAGTTCTTC
NA	TRBJ2-4	TRBV7-2	NA	CASSPHGMGALAAKNIQYF	TGTGCCAGCAGCCCCCACGGGATGGGGGCGCTTGCGGCCAAAAACATTCAGTACTTC
NA	TRBJ1-4	TRBV7-6	NA	CASSPTGGTNEKLFF	TGTGCCAGCAGCCCTACGGGGGGAACTAATGAAAAACTGTTTTTT
NA	TRBJ1-1	TRBV27	NA	CASSFSLVSEAFF	TGTGCCAGCAGTTTTAGCCTAGTGAGTGAAGCTTTCTTT
NA	TRBJ1-1	TRBV21-1	NA	CASDTALRQGKGTPEAFF	TGTGCCAGCGACACAGCCTTAAGACAGGGGAAAGGAACACCTGAAGCTTTCTTT
TRBD2	TRBJ2-7	TRBV29-1	NA	CSVDILAGGKYEQYF	TGCAGCGTTGATATTCTAGCGGGAGGGAAATACGAGCAGTACTTC
TRBD1	TRBJ1-1	TRBV5-1	NA	CASSPDDRGGLYTEAFF	TGCGCCAGCAGCCCGGACGACAGGGGAGGTCTGTACACTGAAGCTTTCTTT
NA	TRBJ1-5	TRBV6-1	NA	CASSEAEEGVQHF	TGTGCCAGCAGTGAAGCGGAAGAAGGGGTTCAGCATTTT
TRBD2	TRBJ2-1	TRBV11-2	NA	CASSPTWARGGQFF	TGTGCCAGCAGCCCTACGTGGGCGCGGGGGGGGCAGTTCTTC
NA	TRBJ2-7	TRBV5-1	NA	CASSFAGYEQYF	TGCGCCAGCAGTTTCGCGGGATACGAGCAGTACTTC
NA	TRBJ2-1	TRBV14	few	CASSQARGAGGNEQFF	TGTGCCAGCAGCCAAGCCCGGGGGGCGGGTGGGAATGAGCAGTTCTTC
NA	TRBJ2-7	TRBV27	NA	CAPPRYSYEQYF	TGTGCCCCGCCCCGCTACTCCTACGAGCAGTACTTC
TRBD1	TRBJ1-2	TRBV19	NA	CASRTSGGSDGYTF	TGTGCCAGTAGGACTTCAGGGGGCTCGGATGGCTACACCTTC